This TCR beta chain originates from a study of shared clonotypes between healthy human individuals. Findings of the study overall: In contrast to clonotypes shared by all four donors, non-shared clonotypes had lower generation probabilities. A few donors had approximately 4.6% of their naive CD4 clonotypes in common.

This CDR3 comprises 16 residues. The germline CDR1 and CDR2 sequences are SGHRS and YFSETQ. Trimming removed 2 bases at V and 4 bases at J, with 18 bases between. To note about this clone: Its antigen is unidentified.

Deep was the level used in running the assay. Using immunoSEQ multiplex PCR, the repertoire was profiled, and TCRdb retains in-frame clones only, with some absent. Here the sample spans roughly 1,000,000 clones, more than 75% being singletons. The clonotype comes from a man aged 18-30 years in good health. Some clones in this sample may be carry-over from other donors' samples. The rearrangement links TRBV5-1 to TRBJ2-5; perhaps TRBD2 as D (5 bases). Specimen: memory CD4+ T cells from PBMCs. Subset defined: CD45RA-negative fraction. The DNA of the CDR3 is TGCGCCAGCAGCTTAAAGCGGACTGAATTTGGAGAGACCCAGTACTTC. It translates to CASSLKRTEFGETQYF.